The 6 T cell receptor beta chains given below trace back to one sample, sequenced in a study of a mutant IDH1 vaccine in newly diagnosed glioma. Sequencing used immunoSEQ multiplex PCR; TCRdb keeps in-frame clones, though not all of them. This sample yields approximately 110,000 clones, of which roughly 90% are seen a single time; around 0.61% belongs to the top ten. No antigen is known for these receptors. Time point described: week 11, during vaccination. Vaccination used 300 ug of mutant IDH1 20-mer peptide per dose, with topical imiquimod. The sample in question was PBMCs, obtained from a glioma patient whose treatment included an IDH1 peptide vaccine. Receptor source: a woman aged 45-59 years with glioma.

V usage is TRBV7-8 and J usage is TRBJ2-3, with D possibly matching TRBD2 (6 bases). The CDR3 totals 14 residues. V was pared by 7 bases and J by 3 bases, with 14 bases between. Germline-derived CDR1 and CDR2 are SGHVS and FQNEAQ. This chain's CDR3 is CASTEGAGTDTQYF. CDR3 DNA sequence: TGTGCCAGCACCGAGGGCGCGGGGACAGATACGCAGTATTTT.

V gene TRBV7-8 combines with J gene TRBJ1-2; 10 nucleotides line up with TRBD1. CDR3 length equals 16 residues. V gave up 4 bases and J gave up 1 base; unmatched junction bases: 6. The germline gives CDR1 SGHVS, CDR2 FQNEAQ. CDR3 sequence (DNA): TGTGCCAGCAGCTCTACGACAGGGGGCTTTAACTATGGCTACACCTTC. The encoded protein is CASSSTTGGFNYGYTF.

The gene calls are TRBV7-8 and TRBJ1-2; weak D call: TRBD1 (6 bases). The CDR3 contains 14 residues. V shed 4 bases and J shed 9 bases, with 18 bases lying between them. CDR1 is SGHVS, CDR2 FQNEAQ, per germline. The CDR3 nucleotides read TGTGCCAGCAGCTATCCCCCGGAGACAGGACGCTACACCTTC. The encoded protein is CASSYPPETGRYTF.

The rearrangement joins TRBV5-1 to TRBJ2-7, with D possibly being TRBD1 (5 bases). With 0 bases removed from V and 7 bases from J, the gap between germline ends came to 20 bases. This CDR3 region has 16 residues. Germline V CDR1 and CDR2: SGHRS, YFSETQ. The CDR3 coding sequence is TGCGCCAGCAGCTTGGCCCAGGGCAGTGCTTTGGGGGAGCAGTACTTC. Translating gives CASSLAQGSALGEQYF. The full variable domain, rest sourced from reference TRBV5-1 and TRBJ2-7, is KAGVTQTPRYLIKTRGQQVTLSCSPISGHRSVSWYQQTPGQGLQFLFEYFSETQRNKGNFPGRFSGRQFSNSRSEMNVSTLELGDSALYLCASSLAQGSALGEQYFGPGTRLTVT.

This sequence joins TRBV27 and TRBJ1-5; D is uncertain. The CDR3 has 15 residues. The germline V gene has CDR1 MNHEY and CDR2 SMNVEV (reference sequence). V lost 6 bases to trimming and J lost 4 bases, with 16 bases between them. The CDR3: CASRELWTANQPQHF. CDR3 sequence (DNA): TGTGCCAGCAGAGAACTATGGACCGCAAATCAGCCCCAGCATTTT.

The chain is built from TRBV6-5 and TRBJ1-5, with 7 bases identical to TRBD1. Per the germline V gene, CDR1 is MNHEY and CDR2 is SVGAGI. CDR3 length equals 13 residues. V lost 6 bases and J lost 8; bases outside the gene matches: 7. CDR3 coding DNA: TGTGCCAGCAGCCCCAGAGGGGGCGAGCCCCAGCATTTT. It is translated as CASSPRGGEPQHF.